This TCR beta chain comes out of a study of cytomegalovirus exposure and HLA in healthy donors. On the study more broadly: Early release data held 85 million or so unique TCRs from HLA-typed donors.

About this clone: The antigen is unknown.

This CDR3 comprises 15 residues. V lost 3 bases, J lost 2 bases, and 14 bases lay in between. The germline gives CDR1 SGHAT, CDR2 FQNNGV. PCR used 60 Vbeta primers and 13 Jbeta primers. This table comes from immunoSEQ multiplex PCR, and its TCRdb copy is limited to in-frame clones, with some not included. Among some 140,000 clones listed, 75% to 80% were seen once. General study results and limits: Rare sequences made up most TCRs, while some public TCRs were found in many donors. In a later analysis, HLA-associated beta chains showed higher expansion and lower generation probabilities than comparable chains.

The receptor was derived from a man aged 25 to 45 in good health and CMV-seronegative. Material for sequencing was PBMCs. The gene calls are TRBV11-2 and TRBJ2-7; D is perhaps TRBD1 (5 bases). DNA for the CDR3: TGTGCCAGCAGCTTCGGGCACAGGTTTACCTACGAGCAGTACTTC. This sequence encodes CASSFGHRFTYEQYF. The full variable domain, in which reference TRBV11-2 and TRBJ2-7 provide the parts outside the CDR3, is EAGVAQSPRYKIIEKRQSVAFWCNPISGHATLYWYQQILGQGPKLLIQFQNNGVVDDSQLPKDRFSAERLKGVDSTLKIQPAKLEDSAVYLCASSFGHRFTYEQYFGPGTRLTVT.